The 32 T cell receptor beta chains presented below share a single source sample, sequenced in a study of regulatory T cells in long-lasting Graves disease. This sample's time point: newly diagnosed GD, antithyroid drugs for less than 3 months. Extracted PBMC RNA gave rise to the TCR library. TCR beta libraries were built with iRepertoire HTBI primers and Arm-PCR of CDR3 regions. Each CDR3 protein gets one entry after TCRdb re-called the multiplex PCR reads with MiXCR. Seen here are about 440,000 distinct CDR3 sequences, less than 20% observed once, and the top ten hold approximately 11%. The same data also went into a second study, on T cells in Graves' hyperthyroidism and ophthalmopathy.

The material sequenced was peripheral blood mononuclear cells (PBMCs), taken at new diagnosis, from a patient treated with antithyroid drugs. The source of these receptors is a woman between 25 and 40 years old with Graves disease.

This clonotype was seen a handful of times. The rearrangement uses TRBV3-1 and TRBJ2-1; D gene unclear. The CDR3 totals 16 residues. The germline gives CDR1 LGHDT, CDR2 YNNKEL (reference sequence). V lost 4 bases and J lost 5, with 18 bases in between. The CDR3 loop reads CASSLSGPFWNNEQFF. DNA for the CDR3: TGTGCCAGCAGCCTTTCCGGGCCCTTTTGGAACAATGAGCAGTTCTTC.

The J gene is TRBJ2-1, the V gene TRBV10-3; TRBD1 or TRBD2 may be the D gene (7 bases each). This CDR3 contains 13 residues. Germline V CDR1 and CDR2: ENHRY, SYGVKD. V was cut by 10 bases and J by 10 bases, with 20 bases left in between. The CDR3 coding sequence is TGTGCCACCTCCTCAGACAGGGAGGGGGAGCAGTTCTTC. Protein product: CATSSDREGEQFF.

The chain combines TRBV20-1 with TRBJ2-1; possible D gene TRBD2, 6 bases. Germline values: CDR1 DFQATT, CDR2 SNEGSKA (reference sequence). Trimming removed 6 bases from V and 7 bases from J, with 22 bases in between. This CDR3 is 15 amino acids long. CDR3 coding DNA: TGCAGTGCCCTCAGCTGGAGGGAGGTAGGGAATGAGCAGTTCTTC. Translated, it gives CSALSWREVGNEQFF.

V and J are TRBV4-1 and TRBJ2-7; a weak D match, TRBD1 (5 bases). V lost 0 bases, J lost 2 bases, and 14 bases lay in between. CDR1 MGHRA and CDR2 YSYEKL come from the germline V gene. This CDR3 has 16 amino acids. The CDR3 reads CASSQEAPETAYEQYF. CDR3 nucleotides: TGCGCCAGCAGCCAAGAGGCTCCCGAGACAGCCTACGAGCAGTACTTC.

This clonotype showed up just a few times. A much larger clone lies a single base off, so this may be a read error. The chain is built from TRBV10-2 and TRBJ2-1, with unresolved D. The V and J ends lost 4 bases and 8 bases respectively, with 12 bases between them. Germline values: CDR1 WSHSY, CDR2 SAAADI. CDR3 length equals 13 residues. The CDR3 is CASSVVVYDEQFF. CDR3 DNA: TGCGCCAGCAGTGTCGTAGTGTACGATGAGCAGTTCTTC.

There are many counts of this clonotype. This chain joins TRBV20-1 and TRBJ1-5; a possible D gene is TRBD1 (6 bases). Trimming stripped 3 bases from V and 7 bases from J, with 10 bases between. The CDR3 is made up of 12 amino acids. The V gene's germline CDR1 is DFQATT and CDR2 SNEGSKA (reference sequence). The CDR3 DNA is TGCAGTGCTAGGTCCGGGGGCCAGCCCCAGCATTTT. Protein product: CSARSGGQPQHF.

This clonotype occurred many times. The CDR3 loop reads CAISRDGLMNTEAFF. CDR3 nucleotides: TGTGCCATCAGCCGAGACGGCCTCATGAACACTGAAGCTTTCTTT. J is TRBJ1-1 and V is TRBV10-3; D is ambiguous. V was pared by 6 bases and J by 0 bases, with 14 bases between. The CDR3 has 15 residues. Germline CDR1 and CDR2: ENHRY and SYGVKD.

In its sample, this clonotype was seen a few times. The chain couples TRBV7-9 to TRBJ2-7; 7 nucleotides agree with TRBD1. V shed 2 bases, J shed 2 bases, and the junction held 6 bases outside the gene matches. The germline V gene encodes CDR1 SEHNR and CDR2 FQNEAQ (reference sequence). The CDR3 loop spans 15 amino acids. CDR3 nucleotide sequence: TGTGCCAGCAGCTTAACCCGGACAGGAACCTACGAGCAGTACTTC. This sequence encodes CASSLTRTGTYEQYF.

The sample holds a few counts of this clonotype. The rearrangement links TRBV6-1 to TRBJ1-6; 7 bases match TRBD1. The V gene's germline CDR1 is MNHNS and CDR2 SASEGT. V lost 6 bases to trimming and J lost 6 bases; unmatched junction nucleotides: 8. The CDR3 sequence is 15 residues long. In nucleotides, the CDR3 is TGTGCCAGCAGCCGTCCGGGACAGTCTAATTCACCCCTCCACTTT. Translated: CASSRPGQSNSPLHF.

J is TRBJ1-3 and V is TRBV28, with D possibly TRBD1 on 6 matching bases. V was pared by 6 bases and J by 2 bases, with 17 bases between. The CDR3 consists of 16 residues. Germline V gene data show CDR1 as MDHEN and CDR2 as SYDVKM. The DNA for the CDR3 is TGTGCCAGCAGCCCCCTTGGGGGGGCAGCTGGAAACACCATATATTTT. It specifies CASSPLGGAAGNTIYF.

Of note for this clonotype: This is likely an artifact of a read error, given a far larger clone one base away. The chain is built from TRBV28 and TRBJ2-4, with D perhaps being TRBD1 or TRBD2 (5 bases each). The CDR3 runs 15 residues. Germline V CDR1 and CDR2: MDHEN, SYDVKM. V lost 5 bases and J lost 13, with 24 bases in between. The CDR3 here is CASSPGTVTYNEQYF. The CDR3, as DNA: TGTGCCAGCAGTCCCGGGACGGTGACCTACAATGAGCAGTACTTC.

This clonotype was found many times. This chain uses TRBV28 with TRBJ2-1, with D tentatively TRBD2 (6 bases). Germline V CDR1 and CDR2: MDHEN, SYDVKM. Trimming took off 4 bases at V and 2 bases at J, with 24 bases between the two ends. The length of the CDR3 is 19 residues. The CDR3 sequence is CASSSFFAGLSTTYNEQFF. Written as DNA, the CDR3 is TGTGCCAGCAGTTCCTTTTTTGCGGGGCTCTCTACGACCTACAATGAGCAGTTCTTC.

This clonotype came up many times. This chain joins TRBV6-2 or TRBV6-3 and TRBJ2-1; TRBD2 matches at 7 bases. CDR3 length: 15 residues. V shed 8 bases, J shed 6 bases, and the junction held 13 bases outside the gene matches. Germline CDR1 MNHEY, CDR2 SVGEGT. The CDR3 DNA is TGTGCCAGCCTAAAGACTAGCTGGGGTAGCAATGAGCAGTTCTTC. This sequence encodes CASLKTSWGSNEQFF.

The CDR3 protein is CASSSPGLAGETQYF. The CDR3 bases are TGTGCCAGCAGTTCACCGGGACTAGCGGGAGAGACCCAGTACTTC. The rearrangement uses TRBV6-5 and TRBJ2-5; 12 nucleotides agree with TRBD2. The germline V gene encodes CDR1 MNHEY and CDR2 SVGAGI. The J segment lost 4 bases and the V segment lost 4 bases, leaving 4 bases of the junction unmatched. The CDR3 sequence is 15 residues long.

This clonotype was observed many times. The chain uses TRBV12-3 or TRBV12-4 and TRBJ1-1; 11 bases agree with TRBD1. V trimming: 6 bases; J trimming: 11 bases; junction bases outside the gene matches: 11. This CDR3 contains 14 residues. Here the CDR3 reads CASRTKTGTGGAFF. CDR3 bases: TGTGCCAGCAGGACAAAGACCGGGACAGGGGGTGCTTTCTTT.

At least ten counts were recorded for this clonotype. The chain uses TRBV6-1 and TRBJ2-1; 10 nucleotides align to TRBD2. Losses at the gene ends were 6 bases for V and 2 bases for J; bases not matched to a gene: 13. Germline V gene sequence: CDR1 MNHNS, CDR2 SASEGT. The CDR3 sequence is 18 residues long. The CDR3 reads CASSFRPGAGGTYNEQFF. CDR3 bases: TGTGCCAGCAGCTTTAGACCCGGAGCGGGAGGGACCTACAATGAGCAGTTCTTC.

This clonotype was observed at least ten times. This chain connects TRBV7-9 to TRBJ1-4; 7 bases are a match to TRBD1. The germline V gene has CDR1 SEHNR and CDR2 FQNEAQ (reference sequence). The ends lost 4 bases at V and 4 bases at J; junction bases unmatched: 3. This CDR3 is 14 amino acids long. In nucleotides, the CDR3 is TGTGCCAGCAGCTCCCGGGACAGTAATGAAAAACTGTTTTTT. Its protein product is CASSSRDSNEKLFF.

This clonotype occurred many times. CDR3 amino acids: CASTSGLGTGELFF. The CDR3 nucleotides are TGTGCCAGCACTAGTGGTTTGGGAACCGGGGAGCTGTTTTTT. The chain joins TRBV27 to TRBJ2-2; D is ambiguous. The germline V gene has CDR1 MNHEY and CDR2 SMNVEV (reference sequence). With 7 bases removed from V and 5 bases from J, the gap between germline ends came to 14 bases. The CDR3 has 14 amino acids.

This rearrangement joins TRBV27 to TRBJ2-1; D might be TRBD2 (6 bases). The length of the CDR3 is 17 residues. With 2 bases removed from V and 5 bases from J, the gap between germline ends came to 19 bases. From germline, CDR1 is MNHEY and CDR2 SMNVEV (reference sequence). CDR3 region: CASSLGVPSDSHNEQFF. The CDR3 bases are TGTGCCAGCAGTTTAGGAGTGCCTAGCGATTCCCACAATGAGCAGTTCTTC.

This clonotype was recorded at least ten times. V and J are TRBV4-3 and TRBJ2-7; unclear D gene. V lost 1 base, J lost 1 base, and 8 bases lay in between. The CDR3 consists of 14 residues. The germline V gene encodes CDR1 LGHNA and CDR2 YSLEER. The CDR3 sequence is CASSQGVGSYEQYF. As DNA, the CDR3 is TGCGCCAGCAGCCAAGGTGTCGGATCCTACGAGCAGTACTTC.

This clonotype was seen many times. This rearrangement joins TRBV20-1 to TRBJ2-7; 13 bases align to TRBD2. The CDR3 has 14 residues. The germline V gene has CDR1 DFQATT and CDR2 SNEGSKA (reference sequence). The chain's CDR3 is CSAPGTSGVYEQYF. The CDR3 DNA follows: TGCAGCGCACCCGGGACTAGCGGGGTTTACGAGCAGTACTTC.

This clonotype was detected a few times. The chain uses TRBV9 and TRBJ1-2; 7 nucleotides align to TRBD1. Per germline, CDR1 SGDLS and CDR2 YYNGEE. The length of the CDR3 is 16 residues. The V and J ends lost 3 bases and 4 bases, in that order; junction bases with no gene match: 12. The CDR3 coding sequence is TGTGCCAGCAGCGCCGGGACAGTTACGTCGATCTATGGCTACACCTTC. Its translation: CASSAGTVTSIYGYTF.

The sample holds many counts of this clonotype. The gene calls are TRBV27 and TRBJ2-1; D gene uncertain. Germline assignment: CDR1 MNHEY and CDR2 SMNVEV (reference sequence). V lost 5 bases, J lost 3 bases, and 8 bases lay in between. The CDR3 runs to 13 residues. This CDR3 is CASSGWDYNEQFF. The CDR3 DNA follows: TGTGCCAGCAGTGGGTGGGACTACAATGAGCAGTTCTTC.

This clonotype was counted at least ten times. V and J are TRBV6-1 and TRBJ2-7, with a weak D call TRBD2 (5 bases). Germline assignment: CDR1 MNHNS and CDR2 SASEGT. The V end was cut by 6 bases, the J end by 1 base, with 10 bases between. CDR3 size: 13 residues. CDR3 in amino acids: CASRDSASYEQYF. The CDR3 region has the DNA TGTGCCAGCAGGGATAGCGCGTCCTACGAGCAGTACTTC.

This chain uses TRBV7-9 with TRBJ1-1; D ambiguous. Germline CDR1 and CDR2: SEHNR and FQNEAQ (reference sequence). CDR3 length: 16 residues. Trimming left V 1 base short and J 1 base short, with 13 bases between. CDR3 coding DNA: TGTGCCAGCAGCTTAGTAGGTAGTGGTCCGAACACTGAAGCTTTCTTT. Protein product: CASSLVGSGPNTEAFF.

In regard to this clonotype: Just one base apart from a much larger clone, this may be a read error. The CDR3 nucleotides are TGTGCCTGGAGTACGGGGGGTGGGATTGCTGAGCAGTACTTC. As protein: CAWSTGGGIAEQYF. The rearrangement joins TRBV30 to TRBJ2-7, with TRBD2 matching 7 bases. Per the germline V gene, CDR1 is GTSNPN and CDR2 is SVGIG (reference sequence). The CDR3 contains 14 residues. Trimming cost V 2 bases and J 7 bases; bases outside gene matches: 11.

This clonotype was recorded at least ten times. The rearrangement joins TRBV6-1 to TRBJ1-1; D call uncertain. This CDR3 has 13 residues. The ends were cut back, 8 bases at V and 1 base at J, with 11 bases in the middle. Per the germline V gene, CDR1 is MNHNS and CDR2 is SASEGT. The CDR3 spells CASGLGWNTEAFF. Here the CDR3 DNA reads TGTGCCAGCGGCCTCGGCTGGAACACTGAAGCTTTCTTT.

In DNA, the CDR3 is TGTGCCAGCAGTTCACCCGGGACAGGGTACCAAGAGACCCAGTACTTC. This codes for CASSSPGTGYQETQYF. The rearrangement uses TRBV28 and TRBJ2-5; TRBD1 matches at 9 bases. The J segment lost 0 bases and the V segment lost 4 bases, leaving 6 bases of the junction unmatched. The CDR3 consists of 16 residues. CDR1 MDHEN and CDR2 SYDVKM come from the germline V gene. Full variable domain (outside the CDR3, taken from reference TRBV28 and TRBJ2-5): DVKVTQSSRYLVKRTGEKVFLECVQDMDHENMFWYRQDPGLGLRLIYFSYDVKMKEKGDIPEGYSVSREKKERFSLILESASTNQTSMYLCASSSPGTGYQETQYFGPGTRLLVL.

In this sample, this clonotype turned up a few times. The genes are TRBV18 and TRBJ2-3, with D perhaps matching TRBD1 (6 bases). Germline assignment: CDR1 KGHSH and CDR2 LQKENI. The CDR3 has 16 amino acids. With 3 bases removed from V and 2 bases from J, the gap between germline ends came to 15 bases. CDR3 protein: CASSPSTGVNTDTQYF. The CDR3 nucleotides are TGTGCCAGCTCACCCTCGACAGGCGTCAACACAGATACGCAGTATTTT.

This clonotype was recorded a few times. The junction and the germline gene differ at one end; a read error may be behind it. This sequence joins TRBV5-4 and TRBJ2-3; 9 nucleotides align to TRBD2. This CDR3 contains 16 residues. CDR1 and CDR2 from the germline V gene are SGHNT and YYREEE (reference sequence). The CDR3 here is CASSHRAGGLADAQYF. CDR3 coding DNA: TGTGCCAGCAGCCATCGGGCGGGAGGGTTGGCAGATGCGCAGTATTTT.

This clonotype turned up a few times. The chain joins TRBV5-1 to TRBJ2-1, with D perhaps TRBD2 (6 bases). Per germline, CDR1 SGHRS and CDR2 YFSETQ. Between the trimmed V and J ends, which lost 0 bases and 6 bases, there was a span of 13 bases. The CDR3 is made up of 15 amino acids. Written as DNA, the CDR3 is TGCGCCAGCAGCTTGGAGGCGGGATGGGGCAATGAGCAGTTCTTC. Translation: CASSLEAGWGNEQFF. The entire variable domain, with the rest obtained from reference TRBV5-1 and TRBJ2-1, is as follows: KAGVTQTPRYLIKTRGQQVTLSCSPISGHRSVSWYQQTPGQGLQFLFEYFSETQRNKGNFPGRFSGRQFSNSRSEMNVSTLELGDSALYLCASSLEAGWGNEQFFGPGTRLTVL.

This clonotype was observed many times. The CDR3: CASSLAPGPTTDTQYF. The CDR3 DNA sequence: TGTGCCAGCAGCTTAGCCCCAGGACCCACCACAGATACGCAGTATTTT. The chain recombines TRBV7-8 with TRBJ2-3, with D unclear. CDR1 and CDR2 from the germline V gene are SGHVS and FQNEAQ. This CDR3 comprises 16 residues. Trimming removed 0 bases from V and 2 bases from J, with 12 bases in between.